This TCR beta chain emerged from a study of Graves' ophthalmopathy and Graves' hyperthyroidism. Looking at the study overall: Stable hyperthyroidism was defined by absence of ophthalmopathy within 18 months of follow-up.

The table lists this clonotype with many counts. Its antigen is undetermined. Broader study findings: Between ophthalmopathy and stable hyperthyroidism, a 13-signature model drew a separation with around 86% sensitivity and around 80% specificity.

Other autoimmune disease, uncontrolled infection, pregnancy and lactation led to exclusion. The CDR3 length is 15 residues. Germline CDR1 and CDR2: SNHLY and FYNNEI. The V gene end was trimmed by 6 bases and the J gene end by 5 bases; junction bases not matched to a gene: 12. Researchers took RNA transcripts and amplified TCR beta CDR3 regions from them. Amplification began with first-round RT-PCR using HTBI primers, then second-round multiplex PCR was performed. TCRdb independently ran MiXCR on the multiplex PCR reads; one entry per CDR3 protein. The sample includes around 1.1 million distinct CDR3 sequences, less than 45% of them seen just once.

This clonotype was sampled from an adult man with Graves' hyperthyroidism. The sequencing sample was made of peripheral blood or thyroid tissue (not recorded which). This chain joins TRBV2 and TRBJ2-5, with TRBD1 identical over 7 bases. This chain's CDR3 is CASRKQGMRVETQYF. For the CDR3, the DNA is TGTGCCAGCAGGAAACAGGGGATGAGGGTGGAGACCCAGTACTTC.